This T cell receptor (beta chain) was identified during a study of T-cell reconstitution after alpha-beta-depleted transplantation in children. Study-level findings and limits: T-cell numbers and diversity, one year after transplant, stemmed largely from T cells that were newly produced. TCRbeta diversity was high at day 60 in some patients (a result of surviving recipient T cells and thymic progenitors).

This clonotype was seen a handful of times. Its specificity is not known. Germline assignment: CDR1 SQVTM and CDR2 ANQGSEA. The CDR3 loop spans 13 amino acids. With V trimmed by 7 bases and J by 1 base, 4 bases remained unmatched. A TCRbeta library incorporating unique molecular identifiers was prepared. A single record per CDR3 protein comes from TCRdb applying MiXCR to the PCR reads. The data hold 300,000 to 400,000 distinct CDR3 sequences, with around 25% observed a single time. Specimen: PBMCs, mostly from graft donor cells, collected 180 days after TCRalphabeta/CD19-depleted stem cell transplant. This chain uses TRBV29-1 with TRBJ2-5, with 9 bases aligning to TRBD2. The TCR sequence derives from a male patient younger than 18 who had a stem cell transplant for acute lymphoblastic leukemia, so the T cells may come from the graft donor. CDR3 in DNA: TGCAGCGGGCGGACTAGCGTCCAAGAGACCCAGTACTTC. Protein: CSGRTSVQETQYF.